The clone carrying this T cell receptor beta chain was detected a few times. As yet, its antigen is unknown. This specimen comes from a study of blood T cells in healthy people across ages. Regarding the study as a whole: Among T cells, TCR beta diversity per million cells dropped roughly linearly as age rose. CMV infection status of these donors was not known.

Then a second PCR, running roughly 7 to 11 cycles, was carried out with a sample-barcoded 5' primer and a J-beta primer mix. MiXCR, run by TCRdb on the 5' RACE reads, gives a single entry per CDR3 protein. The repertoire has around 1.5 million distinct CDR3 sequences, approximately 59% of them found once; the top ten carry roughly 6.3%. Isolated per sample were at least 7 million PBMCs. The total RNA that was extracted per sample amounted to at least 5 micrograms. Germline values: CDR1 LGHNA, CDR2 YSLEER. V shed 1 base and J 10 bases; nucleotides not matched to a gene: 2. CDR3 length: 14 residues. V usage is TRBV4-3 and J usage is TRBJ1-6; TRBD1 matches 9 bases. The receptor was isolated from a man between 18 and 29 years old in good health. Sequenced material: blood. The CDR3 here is CASSQGTGDSPLHF. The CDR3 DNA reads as TGCGCCAGCAGCCAAGGGACAGGGGACTCACCCCTCCACTTT.